This T cell receptor (beta chain) was found in a study of cytomegalovirus exposure and HLA in healthy donors. Broader study findings: Analysis performed later found more than 15,000 TCR beta sequences associated with HLA alleles at 0.05 false discovery rate. Previous analysis showed most TCR beta V segments were productive about 87% or about 30% of the time. Many donors shared some public TCRs, even though most TCR sequences were rare.

The PCR employed 60 Vbeta primers together with 13 Jbeta primers. Only in-frame clones appear in the TCRdb table, and some are missing; sequencing was by immunoSEQ multiplex PCR. The sample yields fewer than 85,000 clones, more than 65% seen once. The CDR3 has 15 residues. Trimming at V came to 6 bases and at J to 7 bases, leaving 13 bases not matched to a gene. Germline CDR1 and CDR2: MNHEY and SVGAGI. Of note for this clone: Antigen specificity is unknown.

This TCR derives from a man aged 70-80 years in good health and CMV-seropositive. J is TRBJ2-7 and V is TRBV6-5; 9 nucleotides line up with TRBD1. Sequencing used PBMCs. The CDR3 spells CASRQDSGTGREQYF. The CDR3 region has the DNA TGTGCCAGCAGACAGGACTCAGGGACAGGGAGGGAGCAGTACTTC.